These 20 T cell receptor beta chains were sequenced from one sample in a study of regulatory T cells in long-lasting Graves disease. Time point indicated: newly diagnosed GD, antithyroid drugs for less than 3 months. The TCR library was made from RNA extracted from PBMCs. Arm-PCR with iRepertoire HTBI primers amplified the CDR3 regions for these TCR beta libraries. One entry per CDR3 protein results from TCRdb running MiXCR on the multiplex PCR reads. The data hold fewer than 650,000 distinct CDR3 sequences, with roughly 15% observed a single time. These same records also appear under a second study, on T cells in Graves' hyperthyroidism and ophthalmopathy.

This specimen consisted of peripheral blood mononuclear cells (PBMCs), obtained at new diagnosis, from a patient treated with antithyroid drugs. These receptors all stem from a woman in her 30s with Graves disease.

This clonotype has at least ten counts. The chain carries TRBV14 and TRBJ1-2, with D possibly matching TRBD1 (6 bases). The CDR3 loop spans 15 amino acids. CDR1 and CDR2 from the germline V gene are SGHDN and FVKESK. V lost 0 bases and J 8 bases, leaving 16 bases between the germline ends. Here the CDR3 DNA reads TGTGCCAGCAGCCAAGATATCGGGGGCGGTGGCGGCTACACCTTC. Translating gives CASSQDIGGGGGYTF.

The table lists this clonotype with many counts. The junction differs from germline at one of its ends, possibly a read error. The chain joins TRBV7-2 to TRBJ1-5, with TRBD1 identical over 11 bases. CDR1 SGHTA and CDR2 FQGNSA come from the germline V gene. The CDR3 loop spans 15 amino acids. The CDR3 DNA is TGCGCCAGCAGCCCCGGGACAGGGGGTCATCAGCCCCAGCATTTT. Protein sequence: CASSPGTGGHQPQHF.

This clonotype was observed at least ten times. The rearrangement joins TRBV30 to TRBJ1-4; possibly TRBD1 for D (5 bases). Germline values: CDR1 GTSNPN, CDR2 SVGIG (reference sequence). The CDR3 is 12 residues long. V lost 4 bases, J lost 6 bases, and 9 bases lay in between. The DNA of the CDR3 is TGTGCCTGGATGACGGGGCATGAAAAACTGTTTTTT. Residues: CAWMTGHEKLFF.

This clonotype showed up just a few times. V usage is TRBV18 and J usage is TRBJ1-3; a possible D gene is TRBD1 (6 bases). V was clipped by 4 bases and J by 5 bases, with 18 bases between them. The germline V gene encodes CDR1 KGHSH and CDR2 LQKENI. This CDR3 is built from 16 residues. The CDR3 protein is CASSLWTAEFRNTIYF. In DNA form, the CDR3 reads TGTGCCAGCTCACTTTGGACAGCGGAATTTAGAAACACCATATATTTT.

The chain employs TRBV4-1 and TRBJ2-7; weak D call: TRBD1 (6 bases). The CDR3 has 15 amino acids. V lost 1 base, J lost 1 base, and 11 bases lay in between. Germline V gene sequence: CDR1 MGHRA, CDR2 YSYEKL. The CDR3 DNA reads as TGCGCCAGCAGCCAAGCTGAAGGACAGTCCTACGAGCAGTACTTC. It encodes CASSQAEGQSYEQYF.

This clonotype was counted ten times or more. This chain links TRBV28 with TRBJ1-2, with D perhaps TRBD1 (6 bases). The V gene lost 2 bases and the J gene lost 4 bases, with 17 bases spanning the gap. The V gene's germline CDR1 is MDHEN and CDR2 SYDVKM. The CDR3 covers 16 residues. The CDR3 loop reads CASSLRGGGRGYGYTF. DNA for the CDR3: TGTGCCAGCAGTTTACGCGGGGGGGGGCGAGGCTATGGCTACACCTTC.

This clonotype showed up many times. This rearrangement joins TRBV11-2 to TRBJ2-3; TRBD1 might be the D (6 bases). The V gene lost 0 bases and the J gene lost 2 bases, with 9 bases spanning the gap. Germline V gene sequence: CDR1 SGHAT, CDR2 FQNNGV. The CDR3 consists of 15 residues. The CDR3 DNA is TGTGCCAGCAGCTTAGAGTCAGGGGCCACAGATACGCAGTATTTT. Protein sequence: CASSLESGATDTQYF.

The genes are TRBV7-2 and TRBJ2-5; D uncertain. Trimming took 6 bases from V and 5 from J, leaving 19 bases between them. This CDR3 spans 15 amino acids. Germline V gene data show CDR1 as SGHTA and CDR2 as FQGNSA. CDR3 region: CASRGVPQLGETQYF. In DNA, the CDR3 is TGTGCCAGCAGGGGCGTGCCCCAATTAGGGGAGACCCAGTACTTC. Looking up the rest from reference TRBV7-2 and TRBJ2-5 gives the full variable domain: GAGVSQSPSNKVTEKGKDVELRCDPISGHTALYWYRQSLGQGLEFLIYFQGNSAPDKSGLPSDRFSAERTGGSVSTLTIQRTQQEDSAVYLCASRGVPQLGETQYFGPGTRLLVL.

This clonotype was observed at least ten times. This rearrangement joins TRBV6-5 to TRBJ1-5; D gene uncertain. The V end lost 1 base, the J end lost 2 bases, and 9 bases lay between the germline ends. In germline, CDR1 is MNHEY, CDR2 SVGAGI. The CDR3 loop spans 15 amino acids. CDR3 in DNA: TGTGCCAGCAGTTACTTGGCTCAGGGCAATCAGCCCCAGCATTTT. Amino acid sequence: CASSYLAQGNQPQHF.

The table lists this clonotype with many counts. The chain joins TRBV2 to TRBJ2-7, with D uncertain. This CDR3 spans 13 amino acids. Germline lookup yields CDR1 SNHLY and CDR2 FYNNEI. V lost 4 bases and J lost 1, with 8 bases in between. CDR3 DNA sequence: TGTGCCAGCAGTGTGTGGGGTTCCTACGAGCAGTACTTC. It yields the protein CASSVWGSYEQYF.

This clonotype was observed many times. The chain combines TRBV28 with TRBJ2-7; 8 nucleotides line up with TRBD1. The CDR3 length is 13 residues. Germline-derived CDR1 and CDR2 are MDHEN and SYDVKM. V lost 6 bases, J lost 3 bases, and 4 bases stayed unmatched. CDR3 protein: CASSDRGRYEQYF. CDR3 sequence (DNA): TGTGCCAGCAGCGACAGGGGACGCTACGAGCAGTACTTC.

In this sample, this clonotype turned up a few times. The rearrangement joins TRBV7-9 to TRBJ2-1; the D is unclear. The J call may be mistaken, given a closer DNA end match to TRBJ2-5. Germline V gene sequence: CDR1 SEHNR, CDR2 FQNEAQ (reference sequence). This CDR3 has 14 amino acids. This CDR3 reads CASSTVWDQETQYF. The CDR3 DNA reads as TGTGCCAGCAGCACCGTCTGGGATCAAGAGACCCAGTACTTC.

As regards this clonotype: The junction departs from germline at one end; a sequencing error may be responsible. The chain uses TRBV29-1 and TRBJ1-1; perhaps TRBD1 as D (5 bases). The CDR3 sequence is 13 residues long. From germline, CDR1 is SQVTM and CDR2 ANQGSEA. The CDR3 DNA follows: TGCAGCATGAGGGGAGGCGGAAACACAGAAGCTTTCTTT. Translated, it gives CSMRGGGNTEAFF.

This clonotype was counted a few times. The V and J genes are TRBV15 and TRBJ1-2; 7 bases align to TRBD1. The CDR3 totals 13 residues. After removal of 5 bases from V and 7 bases from J, the junction contained 7 bases not matched to a gene. Germline V lookup: CDR1 LNHNV, CDR2 YYDKDF (reference sequence). CDR3 DNA sequence: TGTGCCACCAGCCGGGAACAGGGGAGTGGCTACACCTTC. It specifies CATSREQGSGYTF. Filled out from reference TRBV15 and TRBJ1-2, the complete variable domain reads DAMVIQNPRYQVTQFGKPVTLSCSQTLNHNVMYWYQQKSSQAPKLLFHYYDKDFNNEADTPDNFQSRRPNTSFCFLDIRSPGLGDTAMYLCATSREQGSGYTFGSGTRLTVV.

This clonotype has only a few counts. J is TRBJ2-3 and V is TRBV6-1; 7 nucleotides agree with TRBD1. The V and J ends lost 10 bases and 2 bases, in that order; junction bases with no gene match: 12. Germline assignment: CDR1 MNHNS and CDR2 SASEGT. CDR3 length: 15 residues. As DNA, the CDR3 is TGTGCCACGAGCGGCAGGGACAGACTCACAGATACGCAGTATTTT. Amino acids: CATSGRDRLTDTQYF.

V gene TRBV7-3 combines with J gene TRBJ2-3; possibly TRBD2 for D (5 bases). Deletions cut 5 bases from V and 2 bases from J, with 14 bases between. Germline CDR1 reads SGHTA; CDR2 reads FQGTGA. The CDR3 contains 15 residues. This CDR3 reads CASSVMGRSTDTQYF. As DNA, the CDR3 is TGTGCCAGCAGCGTCATGGGGAGATCCACAGATACGCAGTATTTT. The full variable domain, in which reference TRBV7-3 and TRBJ2-3 provide the parts outside the CDR3, is GAGVSQTPSNKVTEKGKYVELRCDPISGHTALYWYRQSLGQGPEFLIYFQGTGAADDSGLPNDRFFAVRPEGSVSTLKIQRTERGDSAVYLCASSVMGRSTDTQYFGPGTRLTVL.

This clonotype has a handful of counts. This chain uses TRBV6-2 or TRBV6-3 with TRBJ2-3; 9 bases align to TRBD2. The CDR3 has 14 amino acids. V shed 6 bases and J 3 bases; nucleotides not matched to a gene: 4. Germline loops: CDR1 MNHEY, CDR2 SVGEGT. CDR3 in DNA: TGTGCCAGCAGACCGGGACTAGCAACAGATACGCAGTATTTT. This translates into CASRPGLATDTQYF.

In its sample, this clonotype was seen many times. This chain links TRBV5-1 with TRBJ2-2; D possibly corresponds to TRBD2 (5 bases). The V end was cut by 1 base, the J end by 5 bases, with 12 bases between. Germline loops: CDR1 SGHRS, CDR2 YFSETQ. This CDR3 is 15 amino acids long. The CDR3 sequence: CASSLLAFDTGELFF. CDR3 nucleotides: TGCGCCAGCAGCTTGTTAGCGTTCGATACCGGGGAGCTGTTTTTT.

At least ten counts were recorded for this clonotype. This chain joins TRBV11-1 and TRBJ2-2; D call uncertain. The V and J ends lost 4 bases and 0 bases respectively, with 6 bases between them. Germline V gives CDR1 SGHAT, CDR2 FQDESV (reference sequence). The CDR3 has 14 amino acids. The CDR3 DNA reads as TGTGCCAGCAGCTCAGGCTCGAACACCGGGGAGCTGTTTTTT. It codes for CASSSGSNTGELFF.

This clonotype was seen ten or more times. This chain links TRBV11-2 with TRBJ2-1; D uncertain. CDR1 is SGHAT, CDR2 FQNNGV, per germline. CDR3 size: 15 residues. V dropped 4 bases and J dropped 0 bases, with 10 bases sitting between them. In DNA, the CDR3 is TGTGCCAGCAGCTCGACCGGACCCTCCTACAATGAGCAGTTCTTC. It translates to CASSSTGPSYNEQFF.